This T cell receptor beta chain derives from a study of T cells in Graves' hyperthyroidism and ophthalmopathy. Deletions cut 4 bases from V and 12 bases from J, with 22 bases between. Germline lookup yields CDR1 KGHSH and CDR2 LQKENI. CDR3 size: 15 residues. This clonotype appeared many times. Each diagnosis drew on symptoms, thyroxine, TRAb, thyroid ultrasound and orbital computed tomography findings. The authors obtained PBMCs from more than 9.5 ml of fresh peripheral blood. RNA transcripts served as the template for amplifying TCR beta CDR3 regions. HTBI primers were employed in a first-round RT-PCR of the TCR CDR3. MiXCR, applied by TCRdb to the multiplex PCR reads, yields one record per CDR3 protein. The sample has some 370,000 distinct CDR3 sequences, about 14% seen once.

The sequenced sample was blood. The TCR originated in a man aged 50 to 59 with Graves' ophthalmopathy. The chain carries TRBV18 and TRBJ2-1; D is ambiguous. The chain's CDR3 is CASSQTGVGKFVQFF. CDR3 nucleotides: TGTGCCAGCTCACAAACGGGTGTCGGAAAATTTGTGCAGTTCTTC.